This T cell receptor (beta chain) emerged from a study of T cells in Graves' hyperthyroidism and ophthalmopathy. Study conclusions and caveats: By a 13 V-J model, ophthalmopathy was set apart from stable hyperthyroidism. Ophthalmopathy onset followed model prediction by a median about 6.9 months.

This clonotype has ten or more counts. Its antigen remains unknown. Authors of the study amplified TCR beta CDR3 regions from RNA transcripts. With the HTBI primer set, the TCR CDR3 went through a first round of RT-PCR. TCRdb recomputed calls from the multiplex PCR reads with MiXCR, one row per CDR3 protein. The table records 300,000 to 400,000 distinct CDR3 sequences, roughly 15% of them present only once. Those patients with uncontrolled infection, other autoimmune disease, pregnancy or lactation were excluded. Diagnoses were made from clinical symptoms, serum measures (thyroxine and TRAb), thyroid ultrasound and orbital computed tomography. J lost 4 bases, V lost 0 bases, and 13 bases had no gene match. Germline CDR1 is DFQATT and CDR2 is SNEGSKA (reference sequence). The CDR3 extends over 17 amino acids.

The sample comprised blood. The chain carries TRBV20-1 and TRBJ2-3; TRBD2 matches at 7 bases. This clonotype originated in a woman aged 30 to 39 with Graves' ophthalmopathy. CDR3 region: CSARDRASGTHADTQYF. CDR3 in DNA: TGCAGTGCTAGAGATAGAGCTAGCGGTACCCACGCAGATACGCAGTATTTT.